A single sample gave rise to the 23 T cell receptor beta chains below, sequenced in a study of cytomegalovirus exposure and HLA in healthy donors. Both 60 Vbeta primers and 13 Jbeta primers went into the PCR. Here immunoSEQ multiplex PCR was the method, and the copy in TCRdb shows in-frame clones only, minus some. Of around 140,000 clones in the sample, roughly 78% were seen once. The sample comprised PBMCs. The receptors derive from a man aged 50-60 years in good health and CMV-seropositive.

This clone was seen a few times. This chain joins TRBV4-2 and TRBJ2-7; the match to TRBD1 covers 9 bases. The CDR3 extends over 16 amino acids. The V gene end was trimmed by 4 bases and the J gene end by 2 bases; junction bases not matched to a gene: 9. Germline values: CDR1 LGHNA, CDR2 YNFKEQ. In DNA form, the CDR3 reads TGTGCCAGCAGCCGATCCGGGACAGGGCCGACCTACGAGCAGTACTTC. Translation: CASSRSGTGPTYEQYF.

This clone was counted only a few times. The CDR3 reads CASNRQGGYEQYF. CDR3 DNA: TGTGCCAGCAACAGACAGGGCGGCTACGAGCAGTACTTC. This chain joins TRBV7-9 and TRBJ2-7, with TRBD1 matching 7 bases. CDR3 length: 13 amino acids. The J segment lost 3 bases and the V segment lost 7 bases, leaving 6 bases of the junction unmatched. Germline CDR1 is SEHNR and CDR2 is FQNEAQ (reference sequence).

The rearrangement uses TRBV7-2 and TRBJ2-3, with D tentatively TRBD2 (6 bases). The germline gives CDR1 SGHTA, CDR2 FQGNSA. The V end was cut by 2 bases, the J end by 4 bases, with 13 bases between. CDR3 length equals 15 residues. The CDR3 protein is CASSLFLAYADTQYF. CDR3 bases: TGTGCCAGCAGCTTATTTCTAGCGTACGCAGATACGCAGTATTTT.

The chain uses TRBV2 and TRBJ1-1; TRBD1 agrees at 7 bases. This CDR3 is built from 14 residues. Germline V CDR1 and CDR2: SNHLY, FYNNEI. The ends lost 5 bases at V and 1 base at J; junction bases unmatched: 4. CDR3 sequence reads: CASSSHRGNTEAFF. CDR3 DNA sequence: TGTGCCAGCAGTTCACACAGGGGGAACACTGAAGCTTTCTTT.

This clone was detected a few times. The CDR3 reads CASVGQTIYEQYF. The DNA of the CDR3 is TGTGCCAGCGTGGGACAAACGATCTACGAGCAGTACTTC. This rearrangement joins TRBV19 to TRBJ2-7; D may be TRBD1 (6 bases). V lost 9 bases, J lost 3 bases, and 15 bases lay in between. The CDR3 is 13 residues long. The germline CDR1 and CDR2 sequences are LNHDA and SQIVND (reference sequence).

This clone was seen once. This sequence joins TRBV4-1 and TRBJ1-3; no firm D call. Looked up from germline, CDR1 is MGHRA and CDR2 is YSYEKL. V lost 0 bases to trimming and J lost 0 bases, with 6 bases between them. The CDR3 has 15 amino acids. CDR3 residues: CASSQEVSSGNTIYF. CDR3 nucleotides: TGCGCCAGCAGCCAAGAAGTCAGCTCTGGAAACACCATATATTTT.

The chain combines TRBV6-1 with TRBJ2-4; maybe TRBD1 (5 bases). Germline V gives CDR1 MNHNS, CDR2 SASEGT. CDR3 length: 13 amino acids. The V gene lost 7 bases and the J gene lost 5 bases, with 12 bases spanning the gap. The DNA for the CDR3 is TGTGCCAGCAAGCAGGGTGTGGAAAACATTCAGTACTTC. It translates to CASKQGVENIQYF.

The chain joins TRBV5-1 to TRBJ2-6, with D possibly matching TRBD2 (6 bases). Germline V gene lookup returns CDR1 SGHRS and CDR2 YFSETQ. Trimming shortened V by 4 bases and J by 2 bases, and 10 bases separated the two germline ends. CDR3 length equals 15 residues. For the CDR3, the DNA is TGCGCCAGCAGCCCCGGGGGTACTGGGGCCAACGTCCTGACTTTC. Translated: CASSPGGTGANVLTF. Drawing the rest from reference TRBV5-1 and TRBJ2-6, the complete variable domain is KAGVTQTPRYLIKTRGQQVTLSCSPISGHRSVSWYQQTPGQGLQFLFEYFSETQRNKGNFPGRFSGRQFSNSRSEMNVSTLELGDSALYLCASSPGGTGANVLTFGAGSRLTVL.

The chain combines TRBV4-1 with TRBJ2-7, with TRBD2 identical over 9 bases. Looked up from germline, CDR1 is MGHRA and CDR2 is YSYEKL. The CDR3 sequence is 15 residues long. V lost 1 base to trimming and J lost 3 bases; unmatched junction nucleotides: 4. CDR3 region: CASSQGTSVGYEQYF. The CDR3 coding sequence is TGCGCCAGCAGCCAAGGGACTAGCGTGGGCTACGAGCAGTACTTC.

The J gene is TRBJ2-7, the V gene TRBV7-9; TRBD1 might be the D (6 bases). The CDR3 has 12 residues. Germline V gene sequence: CDR1 SEHNR, CDR2 FQNEAQ (reference sequence). V shed 3 bases and J shed 4 bases, with 7 bases lying between them. CDR3 region: CASSFGQYEQYF. Here the CDR3 DNA reads TGTGCCAGCAGCTTCGGACAGTACGAGCAGTACTTC.

The V call is TRBV29-1, the J call TRBJ2-3; 10 positions match TRBD2. Germline V CDR1 and CDR2: SQVTM, ANQGSEA. V lost 8 bases to trimming and J lost 4 bases; unmatched junction nucleotides: 6. The CDR3 runs to 13 residues. In DNA form, the CDR3 reads TGCAGCCTAGCGGGAGAAGCGGCAGATACGCAGTATTTT. Translated, it gives CSLAGEAADTQYF.

V is TRBV7-6 and J is TRBJ2-3; perhaps TRBD2 as D (6 bases). This CDR3 is built from 13 residues. Looked up from germline, CDR1 is SGHVS and CDR2 is FNYEAQ. V dropped 10 bases and J dropped 5 bases, with 16 bases sitting between them. The CDR3 sequence: CATSAGLGDTQYF. CDR3 coding DNA: TGTGCCACCTCAGCGGGCTTGGGAGATACGCAGTATTTT.

The V and J genes are TRBV27 and TRBJ2-7; 13 nucleotides agree with TRBD2. Trimming at V came to 7 bases and at J to 0 bases, leaving 6 bases not matched to a gene. The CDR3 is 16 residues long. Germline CDR1 reads MNHEY; CDR2 reads SMNVEV (reference sequence). The CDR3 DNA reads TGTGCCAGCAACCCTGGGACTAGCGGGGCCTCCTACGAGCAGTACTTC. Translation gives CASNPGTSGASYEQYF.

This clone has a single count. The V call is TRBV10-3, the J call TRBJ1-3; D perhaps matches TRBD1 (6 bases). V lost 3 bases and J lost 4, with 16 bases in between. The CDR3 has 16 amino acids. Germline values: CDR1 ENHRY, CDR2 SYGVKD. CDR3 coding DNA: TGTGCCATCAGTGACCCTAAACAGGGTGTAGGAAACACCATATATTTT. This sequence encodes CAISDPKQGVGNTIYF.

The rearrangement links TRBV7-8 to TRBJ1-2; D possibly corresponds to TRBD1 (6 bases). V was clipped by 1 base and J by 8 bases, with 17 bases between them. Per germline, CDR1 SGHVS and CDR2 FQNEAQ. This CDR3 has 15 residues. DNA of the CDR3: TGTGCCAGCAGCTTAGTGCTCCAGGGGCCTGGAGGCTACACCTTC. Translated, it gives CASSLVLQGPGGYTF.

This chain joins TRBV6-5 and TRBJ1-2; the D gene is possibly TRBD1 (5 bases). V dropped 3 bases and J dropped 2 bases, with 10 bases sitting between them. Germline CDR1 MNHEY, CDR2 SVGAGI. CDR3 length: 14 residues. CDR3 sequence (DNA): TGTGCCAGCAGTTATAATCGGGGGAACTATGGCTACACCTTC. Translation: CASSYNRGNYGYTF.

The gene calls are TRBV7-2 and TRBJ2-2; maybe TRBD2 (5 bases). V lost 5 bases, J lost 7 bases, and 11 bases lay in between. The CDR3 runs to 13 residues. Germline-derived CDR1 and CDR2 are SGHTA and FQGNSA. CDR3: CASSRLTGGELFF. CDR3 nucleotides: TGTGCCAGCAGCCGACTAACGGGCGGGGAGCTGTTTTTT.

The chain has TRBV5-4 and TRBJ1-1, with D possibly TRBD1 on 5 matching bases. Trimming stripped 4 bases from V and 0 bases from J, with 10 bases between. The CDR3 is 14 amino acids. The germline CDR1 and CDR2 sequences are SGHNT and YYREEE (reference sequence). Written as DNA, the CDR3 is TGTGCCAGCAGCCCGGGGGAGATGAACACTGAAGCTTTCTTT. It specifies CASSPGEMNTEAFF.

This clone has more than one count but fewer than ten. The J gene is TRBJ1-6, the V gene TRBV4-1; D not resolved. CDR3 length: 15 amino acids. Germline values: CDR1 MGHRA, CDR2 YSYEKL. The ends were cut back, 4 bases at V and 10 bases at J, with 17 bases in the middle. The CDR3 coding sequence is TGCGCCAGCAGCCCCGCTAGCCGGGTGGAATCACCCCTCCACTTT. As protein: CASSPASRVESPLHF.

The chain joins TRBV5-6 to TRBJ2-1; 10 bases fit TRBD2. Per germline, CDR1 SGHDT and CDR2 YYEEEE. The junction had 14 bases not matched to a gene; V was cut back by 1 base and J by 7 bases. This CDR3 comprises 18 residues. The CDR3 coding sequence is TGTGCCAGCAGCTTGTTAGGGGGCGCGGGTAGCGGGAGGAATGAGCAGTTCTTC. Its protein is CASSLLGGAGSGRNEQFF. Full variable domain (remainder filled in from reference TRBV5-6 and TRBJ2-1): DAGVTQSPTHLIKTRGQQVTLRCSPKSGHDTVSWYQQALGQGPQFIFQYYEEEERQRGNFPDRFSGHQFPNYSSELNVNALLLGDSALYLCASSLLGGAGSGRNEQFFGPGTRLTVL.

Notes on this clone: One junction end does not reproduce the germline sequence, and a read error may be involved. The chain links TRBV7-9 to TRBJ2-2, with D maybe TRBD2 (5 bases). The germline V gene encodes CDR1 SEHNR and CDR2 FQNEAQ (reference sequence). The CDR3 is 16 amino acids. In DNA, the CDR3 is TGTTCCAGCAGCCTTCTGGGGAGCCCAAGAGGCGGGGAGCTGTTTTTT. Its translation: CSSSLLGSPRGGELFF.

The rearrangement joins TRBV27 to TRBJ1-4; 7 bases are a match to TRBD1. V shed 4 bases and J 5 bases; nucleotides not matched to a gene: 10. The CDR3 is made up of 16 amino acids. CDR1 MNHEY and CDR2 SMNVEV come from the germline V gene (reference sequence). The CDR3 here is CASSSRKGTENEKLFF. CDR3 sequence (DNA): TGTGCCAGCAGTTCGCGTAAGGGGACAGAAAATGAAAAACTGTTTTTT.

The chain uses TRBV18 and TRBJ2-7; D is perhaps TRBD1 (5 bases). Per the germline V gene, CDR1 is KGHSH and CDR2 is LQKENI. V was clipped by 2 bases and J by 2 bases, with 10 bases between them. This CDR3 contains 14 residues. Written as DNA, the CDR3 is TGTGCCAGCTCACCAACACAGGCCACCTACGAGCAGTACTTC. Its translation: CASSPTQATYEQYF.